The 19 T cell receptor beta chains below were found in one sample sequenced in a study of blood T cells in healthy people across ages. The use of a sample-barcoded 5' primer and a J-beta primer mix characterized a second PCR of about 7 to 12 cycles. TCRdb re-called the 5' RACE reads through MiXCR, storing one row per CDR3 protein. The sample contains fewer than 2 million distinct CDR3 sequences, more than 35% of which appear only once. Sequenced: blood. These receptors all stem from a human donor in good health.

This clonotype was found a few times. The chain recombines TRBV9 with TRBJ1-6; 8 positions agree with TRBD1. V trimming: 4 bases; J trimming: 0 bases; junction bases outside the gene matches: 6. CDR1 and CDR2 from the germline V gene are SGDLS and YYNGEE. The CDR3 runs 17 residues. The CDR3 sequence: CASSSQGATSYNSPLHF. The CDR3 DNA reads TGTGCCAGCAGCTCCCAGGGGGCGACCTCCTATAATTCACCCCTCCACTTT.

This clonotype was seen a few times. V gene TRBV9 combines with J gene TRBJ1-4; possible D gene TRBD1, 5 bases. Germline loops: CDR1 SGDLS, CDR2 YYNGEE. This CDR3 is 15 amino acids long. Trimming took 8 bases from V and 5 from J, leaving 19 bases between them. This CDR3 reads CASSPSGTANEKLFF. CDR3 nucleotide sequence: TGTGCCAGTAGCCCCAGCGGGACGGCCAATGAAAAACTGTTTTTT.

Concerning this clonotype itself: Compared with germline, one end of the junction differs, possibly owing to a read error. The V gene is TRBV29-1, the J gene TRBJ2-2; 7 bases are shared with TRBD1. The CDR3 has 14 amino acids. Germline lookup yields CDR1 SQVTM and CDR2 ANQGSEA. The CDR3 protein is CSVDQTGYTRERFF. CDR3 sequence (DNA): TGCAGCGTTGATCAGACAGGGTACACCAGGGAGCGGTTTTTT.

The rearrangement joins TRBV6-2 or TRBV6-3 to TRBJ1-2; D gene unclear. Germline V gene sequence: CDR1 MNHEY, CDR2 SVGEGT. The CDR3 has 11 amino acids. Trimming removed 7 bases from V and 7 bases from J, with 10 bases in between. The CDR3 bases are TGTGCCAGCACTGACGGCCGTGGCTACACCTTC. Translating gives CASTDGRGYTF.

This clonotype has more than one count but fewer than ten. The CDR3 here is CASSLGLLFYEQYF. CDR3 nucleotide sequence: TGTGCCAGCAGCTTGGGTCTTCTGTTTTACGAGCAGTACTTC. This sequence joins TRBV7-2 and TRBJ2-7; D is unresolved. This CDR3 contains 14 residues. Germline-derived CDR1 and CDR2 are SGHTA and FQGNSA. The ends were cut back, 3 bases at V and 4 bases at J, with 13 bases in the middle.

This clonotype has only one observation. The rearrangement uses TRBV29-1 and TRBJ2-1; D ambiguous. Germline loops: CDR1 SQVTM, CDR2 ANQGSEA. This CDR3 region has 14 residues. Trimming took 3 bases from V and 6 from J, leaving 15 bases between them. CDR3 loop: CSVEWGKYCNEQFF. In nucleotides, the CDR3 is TGCAGCGTTGAGTGGGGAAAATACTGCAATGAGCAGTTCTTC.

The chain carries TRBV20-1 and TRBJ2-5; maybe TRBD2 (7 bases). The CDR3 sequence is 13 residues long. V shed 7 bases and J shed 5 bases, with 17 bases lying between them. Looked up from germline, CDR1 is DFQATT and CDR2 is SNEGSKA (reference sequence). CDR3 in amino acids: CSVRLGGRETQYF. In DNA, the CDR3 is TGCAGTGTCCGACTCGGGGGGCGGGAGACCCAGTACTTC.

This clonotype has only a few counts. J is TRBJ2-3 and V is TRBV5-6; 9 bases agree with TRBD2. Germline CDR1 and CDR2: SGHDT and YYEEEE. This CDR3 has 16 amino acids. Unmatched junction bases numbered 10, after V lost 0 bases and J lost 8 bases. The CDR3 sequence is CASSLEAGGLRFTQYF. The CDR3 region has the DNA TGTGCCAGCAGCTTGGAAGCGGGGGGTCTCAGGTTTACGCAGTATTTT.

This rearrangement joins TRBV4-2 to TRBJ1-2, with D tentatively TRBD1 (5 bases). Germline CDR1 is LGHNA and CDR2 is YNFKEQ. Trimming left V 1 base short and J 2 bases short, with 8 bases between. The CDR3 length is 14 residues. The DNA for the CDR3 is TGTGCCAGCAGCCAAGTAGGGGCGAACTATGGCTACACCTTC. It specifies CASSQVGANYGYTF.

The chain employs TRBV20-1 and TRBJ2-3, with 10 bases that match TRBD1. CDR3 size: 14 residues. Per germline, CDR1 DFQATT and CDR2 SNEGSKA (reference sequence). Germline trimming cut 6 bases from V and 4 bases from J; bases unmatched to any gene: 7. The CDR3, as DNA: TGCAGTGCCTTGGGACAGGGGATCGCAGATACGCAGTATTTT. Amino acids: CSALGQGIADTQYF.

J is TRBJ1-1 and V is TRBV20-1, with D possibly being TRBD1 (6 bases). Trimming cost V 2 bases and J 7 bases, with 17 bases left between them. CDR3 length: 14 residues. CDR1 and CDR2 (germline): DFQATT, SNEGSKA (reference sequence). The DNA for the CDR3 is TGCAGTGCTAGACCCCGGACAGAACGACTTGAAGCTTTCTTT. This gives the protein CSARPRTERLEAFF.

This clonotype has just a few counts. This chain uses TRBV10-2 with TRBJ2-3; D not resolved. There are 14 residues in the CDR3. Between the trimmed V and J ends, which lost 3 bases and 3 bases, there was a span of 10 bases. Germline CDR1 WSHSY, CDR2 SAAADI. The CDR3 loop reads CASSEGRMTDTQYF. The CDR3 region has the DNA TGCGCCAGCAGTGAAGGCAGGATGACAGATACGCAGTATTTT.

This chain links TRBV7-2 with TRBJ2-1; 10 bases align to TRBD1. The V gene end was trimmed by 3 bases and the J gene end by 9 bases; junction bases not matched to a gene: 8. The CDR3 runs 15 residues. Per germline, CDR1 SGHTA and CDR2 FQGNSA. CDR3 sequence reads: CASSFWDRGVTEQFF. The CDR3 DNA is TGTGCCAGCAGCTTCTGGGACAGGGGCGTTACTGAGCAGTTCTTC.

This clonotype was detected a few times. This chain joins TRBV27 and TRBJ2-2; 7 nucleotides line up with TRBD1. V shed 3 bases, J shed 1 base, and the junction held 8 bases outside the gene matches. Germline V gives CDR1 MNHEY, CDR2 SMNVEV (reference sequence). The CDR3 extends over 17 amino acids. In DNA form, the CDR3 reads TGTGCCAGCAGTTTGGGGTGGGGGACAGAGAACACCGGGGAGCTGTTTTTT. Its protein product is CASSLGWGTENTGELFF.

The rearrangement uses TRBV7-2 and TRBJ1-4, with TRBD1 as a possible D gene (5 bases). This CDR3 is built from 13 residues. Germline assignment: CDR1 SGHTA and CDR2 FQGNSA. Trimming shortened V by 9 bases and J by 4 bases, and 12 bases separated the two germline ends. The DNA for the CDR3 is TGTGCCAGGTTTCCAGGGCTTAATGAAAAACTGTTTTTT. It is translated as CARFPGLNEKLFF. Looking up the rest from reference TRBV7-2 and TRBJ1-4 gives the full variable domain: GAGVSQSPSNKVTEKGKDVELRCDPISGHTALYWYRQSLGQGLEFLIYFQGNSAPDKSGLPSDRFSAERTGGSVSTLTIQRTQQEDSAVYLCARFPGLNEKLFFGSGTQLSVL.

The gene calls are TRBV15 and TRBJ2-4, with 9 bases matching TRBD1. The J call is doubtful: the DNA matches TRBJ2-7 better. This CDR3 has 15 amino acids. Germline V gene sequence: CDR1 LNHNV, CDR2 YYDKDF (reference sequence). As DNA, the CDR3 is TGTGCCACCAGCAGAGGAGGGACAGGGAGGAACGAGCAGTACTTC. It translates to CATSRGGTGRNEQYF.

The chain links TRBV6-5 to TRBJ2-7; 14 nucleotides line up with TRBD2. With the DNA end fitting TRBJ2-5 better, the J assignment may be wrong. The germline gives CDR1 MNHEY, CDR2 SVGAGI. The CDR3 contains 16 residues. The CDR3 protein is CASRTSGGFFQETQYF. CDR3 bases: TGTGCCAGCCGGACTAGCGGGGGGTTCTTTCAAGAGACCCAGTACTTC.

This rearrangement joins TRBV4-3 to TRBJ1-2; D is unresolved. Germline lookup yields CDR1 LGHNA and CDR2 YSLEER. This CDR3 spans 15 amino acids. V gave up 4 bases and J gave up 4 bases, with 16 bases separating them. The DNA of the CDR3 is TGCGCCAGCAGCCCCATAAGGGCCTCAGGCTATGGCTACACCTTC. Translating it yields CASSPIRASGYGYTF.

This clonotype was seen many times. The chain has TRBV12-3 or TRBV12-4 and TRBJ2-1; 8 bases align to TRBD1. Losses at the gene ends were 5 bases for V and 3 bases for J; bases not matched to a gene: 9. This CDR3 contains 16 residues. The CDR3, as DNA: TGTGCCAGCAGTCCTTCCCGGGACAGGTACTACAATGAGCAGTTCTTC. It encodes CASSPSRDRYYNEQFF.